This T cell receptor (beta chain) stems from a study of blood T cell repertoires in COVID-19. Study information: Some COVID-19 samples were acute and others convalescent; all came from the United States, Italy and Spain.

Participants were placed into cohorts based on the clinical history they reported. V was clipped by 0 bases and J by 11 bases; unmatched bases: 15. Germline loops: CDR1 SGHKS, CDR2 YYEKEE (reference sequence). The CDR3 runs 16 residues. In the original analysis: Using reference gene primer amplification, nucleated cell counts were estimated. Measured with immunoSEQ multiplex PCR; TCRdb has only the in-frame clones, and not every one. V, J and clone size reflect that table, while D and trimming were determined from the DNA. Counted here are fewer than 350,000 clones, roughly 90% occurring once; the ten biggest clones make up roughly 5.3%.

This receptor was identified in a man aged 55-75 years who had recovered from COVID-19. The sequenced material came from PBMCs or T cells enriched from blood (not recorded which). The chain joins TRBV5-5 to TRBJ2-3, with TRBD2 matching 7 bases. CDR3 protein: CASSLEDTSVPAGQYF. The CDR3 DNA is TGTGCCAGCAGCTTGGAAGATACTAGCGTCCCCGCCGGGCAGTATTTT.